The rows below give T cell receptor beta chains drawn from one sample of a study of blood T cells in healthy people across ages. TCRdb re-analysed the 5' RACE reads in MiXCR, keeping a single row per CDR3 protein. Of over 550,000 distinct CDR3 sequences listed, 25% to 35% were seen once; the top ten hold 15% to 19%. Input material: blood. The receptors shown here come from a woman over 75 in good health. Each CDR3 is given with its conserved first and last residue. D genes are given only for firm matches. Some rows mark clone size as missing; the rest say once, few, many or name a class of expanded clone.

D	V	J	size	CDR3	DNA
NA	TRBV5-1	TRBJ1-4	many	CASSRARPGNEKLFF	TGCGCCAGCAGCCGGGCCAGGCCCGGTAATGAAAAACTGTTTTTT
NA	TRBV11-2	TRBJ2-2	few	CASSYAVLNTGELFF	TGTGCCAGCAGCTACGCCGTATTGAACACCGGGGAGCTGTTTTTT
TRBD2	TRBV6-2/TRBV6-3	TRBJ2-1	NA	CASSYPGTSGGTSYNEQFF	TGTGCCAGCAGTTACCCCGGGACTAGCGGGGGGACCTCCTACAATGAGCAGTTCTTC
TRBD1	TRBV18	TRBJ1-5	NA	CASSPKGQGRGNQPQHF	TGTGCCAGCTCACCAAAAGGACAGGGAAGGGGCAATCAGCCCCAGCATTTT
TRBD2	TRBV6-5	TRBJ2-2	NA	CASSTGGNTGELFF	TGTGCCAGCAGCACGGGAGGGAACACCGGGGAGCTGTTTTTT
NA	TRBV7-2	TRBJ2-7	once	CASSREGAYEQYF	TGTGCCAGCAGTCGGGAGGGGGCTTACGAGCAGTACTTC
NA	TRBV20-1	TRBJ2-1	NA	CSASGTISYNEQFF	TGCAGTGCCTCGGGCACCATCTCCTACAATGAGCAGTTCTTC
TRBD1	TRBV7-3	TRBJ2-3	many	CASSSAPDRPSWDTQYF	TGTGCCAGCAGCTCGGCCCCGGACAGGCCGTCCTGGGATACGCAGTATTTT
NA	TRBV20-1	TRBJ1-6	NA	CSAWGGAGPPNSPLHF	TGCAGTGCTTGGGGGGGGGCCGGACCCCCTAATTCTCCCCTCCACTTT
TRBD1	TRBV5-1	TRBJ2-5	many	CASSPGTGGRETQYF	TGCGCCAGCAGCCCCGGGACAGGGGGCCGGGAGACCCAGTACTTC
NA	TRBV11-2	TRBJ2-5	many	CASKLRGQSQETQYF	TGTGCCAGCAAGCTTAGGGGCCAGAGCCAAGAGACCCAGTACTTC
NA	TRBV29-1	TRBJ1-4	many	CSALRETNEKLFF	TGCAGCGCCCTCAGGGAAACTAATGAAAAACTGTTTTTT
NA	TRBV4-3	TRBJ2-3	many	CASSQDRTSDYTDTQYF	TGCGCCAGCAGCCAAGATCGCACGAGTGACTACACAGATACGCAGTATTTT
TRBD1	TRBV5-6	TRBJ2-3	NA	CASSLRSGGRGTDTQYF	TGTGCCAGCAGCTTACGATCAGGGGGAAGAGGCACAGATACGCAGTATTTT
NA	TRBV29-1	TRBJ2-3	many	CSAGIGALTDTQYF	TGCAGCGCTGGTATCGGGGCTCTCACAGATACGCAGTATTTT
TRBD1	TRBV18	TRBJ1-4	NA	CASSLQGANNEKLFF	TGTGCCAGCTCACTCCAGGGGGCGAACAATGAAAAACTGTTTTTT
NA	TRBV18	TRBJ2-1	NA	CASSPPPPGQGGNEQFF	TGTGCCAGCTCACCACCACCCCCGGGACAAGGAGGCAATGAGCAGTTCTTC
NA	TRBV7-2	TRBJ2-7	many	CASSHQTAEQYF	TGTGCCAGCAGCCACCAGACAGCCGAGCAGTACTTC
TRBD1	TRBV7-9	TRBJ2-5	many	CASSPDRGQETQYF	TGTGCCAGCAGCCCCGACAGGGGGCAAGAGACCCAGTACTTC
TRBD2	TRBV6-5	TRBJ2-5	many	CASTRRVAGDQETQYF	TGTGCCAGCACTCGGCGGGTAGCGGGGGATCAAGAGACCCAGTACTTC
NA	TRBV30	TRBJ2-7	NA	CAWSPSPTLSYEQYF	TGTGCCTGGAGTCCCAGCCCGACATTGTCCTACGAGCAGTACTTC
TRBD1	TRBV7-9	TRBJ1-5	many	CASTPSGTASTQPQHF	TGTGCCAGCACCCCCTCCGGGACAGCTAGCACTCAGCCCCAGCATTTT
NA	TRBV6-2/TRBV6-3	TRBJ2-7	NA	CASSYYPTGEVTYSYEQYF	TGTGCCAGCAGCTACTACCCAACAGGGGAGGTTACTTACTCCTACGAGCAGTACTTC
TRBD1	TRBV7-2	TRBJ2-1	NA	CASSGQGSYNEQFF	TGTGCCAGCAGCGGACAGGGCTCATACAATGAGCAGTTCTTC
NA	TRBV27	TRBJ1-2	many	CASSSRVMGDYGYTF	TGTGCCAGCAGTTCAAGGGTCATGGGGGACTATGGCTACACCTTC
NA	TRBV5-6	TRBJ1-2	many	CASSLGQTDGYTF	TGTGCCAGCAGCTTGGGACAAACAGATGGCTACACCTTC
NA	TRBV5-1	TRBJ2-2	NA	CASSWTVTGELFF	TGCGCCAGCAGCTGGACCGTCACCGGGGAGCTGTTTTTT
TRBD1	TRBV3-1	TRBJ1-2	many	CASTPKTGEGYTF	TGTGCCAGCACACCTAAGACAGGGGAAGGCTACACCTTC
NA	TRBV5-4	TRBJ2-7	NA	CAGSLAFSYEQYF	TGTGCCGGCAGCTTGGCCTTCTCCTACGAGCAGTACTTC
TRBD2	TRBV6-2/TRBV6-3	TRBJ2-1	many	CASSFLAGGYNEQFF	TGTGCCAGCAGCTTTCTAGCGGGGGGCTACAATGAGCAGTTCTTC
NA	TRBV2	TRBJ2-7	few	CASAVGGWREQYF	TGTGCCAGCGCGGTAGGAGGGTGGCGCGAGCAGTACTTC
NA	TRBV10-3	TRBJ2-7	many	CAIREGVEQYF	TGTGCCATCAGGGAAGGGGTCGAGCAGTACTTC
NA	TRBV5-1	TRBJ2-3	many	CASSLISRLSTDTQYF	TGCGCCAGCAGCTTGATCTCCAGACTATCCACAGATACGCAGTATTTT
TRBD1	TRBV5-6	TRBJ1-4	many	CASSFGTAINEKLFF	TGTGCCAGCAGCTTCGGGACAGCGATTAATGAAAAACTGTTTTTT
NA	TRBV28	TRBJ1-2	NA	CASRSAGDYGYTF	TGTGCCAGCAGGTCCGCAGGGGACTATGGCTACACCTTC
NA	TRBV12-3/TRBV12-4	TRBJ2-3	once	CASSPVGRVSTDTQYF	TGTGCCAGCAGTCCAGTTGGCCGCGTCAGCACAGATACGCAGTATTTT
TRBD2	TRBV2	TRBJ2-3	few	CASSGSSGGAGTQYF	TGTGCCAGCAGTGGATCAAGCGGGGGGGCAGGTACGCAGTATTTT
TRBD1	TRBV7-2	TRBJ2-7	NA	CASSLPDRGQQYF	TGTGCCAGCAGCTTACCCGACAGGGGCCAGCAGTACTTC
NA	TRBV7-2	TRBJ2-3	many	CASSLNLGSTDTQYF	TGTGCCAGCAGCTTAAACCTGGGTAGCACAGATACGCAGTATTTT
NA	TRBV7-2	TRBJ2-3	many	CASTSFRTDTQYF	TGTGCCAGCACTTCTTTCCGCACAGATACGCAGTATTTT
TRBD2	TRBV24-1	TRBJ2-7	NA	CATSDRGVSYNEQYF	TGTGCCACCAGTGATCGGGGGGTTAGCTACAATGAGCAGTACTTC